Listed here is a single T cell receptor (beta chain). In Seattle, patients joined the study during active infection and were tracked longitudinally. In the original workflow: Estimated nucleated cell counts came from reference gene primer amplification. Sequencing was performed with immunoSEQ multiplex PCR; in TCRdb, only in-frame clones are kept and a portion is missing. Clone size and V and J calls were adopted from that table, with D and trimming inferred from the DNA. The sample includes over 150,000 clones, 84% seen only once; the top ten take approximately 2.6%. These data belong to a study of blood T cell repertoires in COVID-19. Study-wide context: Acute-phase and convalescent COVID-19 samples originated in the United States, Italy and Spain. The cDNA or gDNA used as material had been derived from T cells, B-cell-depleted T cells, or PBMCs.

Germline V gene data show CDR1 as ENHRY and CDR2 as SYGVKD. V was cut by 0 bases and J by 4 bases, with 10 bases left in between. CDR3 length: 15 amino acids. This TCR came from an elderly woman with COVID-19, enrolled during active disease. Material: peripheral blood. The V gene is TRBV10-3, the J gene TRBJ2-1; D not certain. This CDR3 reads CAISESKSQYNEQFF. The CDR3 DNA reads TGTGCCATCAGTGAGTCGAAGTCGCAGTACAATGAGCAGTTCTTC.